This TCR beta chain was recorded in a study of molecular identifiers for immune sequencing clone quantification. Study background: Naive CD8 cell RNA, from roughly 20,000 or 100,000 cells, was split five ways in replicates, with four sequenced. The study, taken as a whole, reports: Identical TCR molecules can share a barcode, and this sharing could underestimate highly expanded clone sizes. Spiked TCR RNA from one Jurkat cell reportedly showed up when mixed among around 1 million naive cells.

Each CDR3 protein is one row after TCRdb ran MiXCR on the PCR reads. Of about 32,000 distinct CDR3 sequences in the sample, roughly 19% were seen once. With regard to this clonotype: Its specificity is not known. Possible read error: a much larger clone is one base away.

Naive CD8 T cells were sorted, and the gate applied was CD8+CD4-CCR7+CD45RA+. The source of this sequence is a human donor in good health. Some libraries in this study had Jurkat cell RNA spiked in. Sequenced input: naive CD8+ T cells from blood, with Jurkat cell RNA spiked in. The subset: FACS-sorted CD8+CD4-CCR7+CD45RA+ naive T cells.

The CDR3 DNA reads as TGTGCCAGTAGTATCGGGCAGGGGGCCTACGGGCAGTACTTC. As protein: CASSIGQGAYGQYF. The V and J genes are TRBV19 and TRBJ2-7; TRBD1 matches at 8 bases. Per germline, CDR1 LNHDA and CDR2 SQIVND (reference sequence). The CDR3 spans 14 residues.